The clone carrying this TCR beta chain was picked up many times. In TCRdb, the reads were re-called with MiXCR into one record per CDR3 protein. The table records nearly 550,000 distinct CDR3 sequences, about 15% of them present only once. CDR1 and CDR2 from the germline V gene are MNHEY and SMNVEV (reference sequence). Trimming removed 5 bases from V and 3 bases from J, with 8 bases in between. The CDR3 extends over 12 amino acids. The sample comes from a study of T cell repertoires in cytomegalovirus infection. This chain connects TRBV27 to TRBJ2-7; weak D call: TRBD1 (5 bases). The specimen was CD8+ T cells from PBMCs. The sequence derives from a human donor in good health (CMV status not recorded). Some clones in this sample may be carry-over from other donors' samples. CDR3 DNA: TGTGCCAGCAGTACACAGGACTACGAGCAGTACTTC. It yields the protein CASSTQDYEQYF.